This T cell receptor (beta chain) originates from a study of early T cells in non-severe SARS-CoV-2 infection. Turning to the study itself: Chains were not paired, and sequencing was done on bulk RNA from unsorted whole blood.

Separate cDNA molecules each had unique molecular identifiers attached to them. TCRdb re-called the 5' RACE reads with MiXCR, one entry per CDR3 protein. The sample comprises fewer than 35,000 distinct CDR3 sequences, 9% of which are singletons, and under 15% rests with the top ten. This clonotype was seen at least ten times. The TCR comes from an adult who was a healthcare worker with PCR-confirmed SARS-CoV-2 infection or an uninfected control (not recorded which). Input material: whole blood.

In DNA, the CDR3 is TGTGCCAGCAGCCAACAGGGGGCTAATCAGCCCCAGCATTTT. Translated, it gives CASSQQGANQPQHF. The chain carries TRBV7-6 and TRBJ1-5; TRBD1 matches 9 bases. V lost 5 bases to trimming and J lost 4 bases; unmatched junction nucleotides: 3. Germline-derived CDR1 and CDR2 are SGHVS and FNYEAQ. This CDR3 region has 14 residues.